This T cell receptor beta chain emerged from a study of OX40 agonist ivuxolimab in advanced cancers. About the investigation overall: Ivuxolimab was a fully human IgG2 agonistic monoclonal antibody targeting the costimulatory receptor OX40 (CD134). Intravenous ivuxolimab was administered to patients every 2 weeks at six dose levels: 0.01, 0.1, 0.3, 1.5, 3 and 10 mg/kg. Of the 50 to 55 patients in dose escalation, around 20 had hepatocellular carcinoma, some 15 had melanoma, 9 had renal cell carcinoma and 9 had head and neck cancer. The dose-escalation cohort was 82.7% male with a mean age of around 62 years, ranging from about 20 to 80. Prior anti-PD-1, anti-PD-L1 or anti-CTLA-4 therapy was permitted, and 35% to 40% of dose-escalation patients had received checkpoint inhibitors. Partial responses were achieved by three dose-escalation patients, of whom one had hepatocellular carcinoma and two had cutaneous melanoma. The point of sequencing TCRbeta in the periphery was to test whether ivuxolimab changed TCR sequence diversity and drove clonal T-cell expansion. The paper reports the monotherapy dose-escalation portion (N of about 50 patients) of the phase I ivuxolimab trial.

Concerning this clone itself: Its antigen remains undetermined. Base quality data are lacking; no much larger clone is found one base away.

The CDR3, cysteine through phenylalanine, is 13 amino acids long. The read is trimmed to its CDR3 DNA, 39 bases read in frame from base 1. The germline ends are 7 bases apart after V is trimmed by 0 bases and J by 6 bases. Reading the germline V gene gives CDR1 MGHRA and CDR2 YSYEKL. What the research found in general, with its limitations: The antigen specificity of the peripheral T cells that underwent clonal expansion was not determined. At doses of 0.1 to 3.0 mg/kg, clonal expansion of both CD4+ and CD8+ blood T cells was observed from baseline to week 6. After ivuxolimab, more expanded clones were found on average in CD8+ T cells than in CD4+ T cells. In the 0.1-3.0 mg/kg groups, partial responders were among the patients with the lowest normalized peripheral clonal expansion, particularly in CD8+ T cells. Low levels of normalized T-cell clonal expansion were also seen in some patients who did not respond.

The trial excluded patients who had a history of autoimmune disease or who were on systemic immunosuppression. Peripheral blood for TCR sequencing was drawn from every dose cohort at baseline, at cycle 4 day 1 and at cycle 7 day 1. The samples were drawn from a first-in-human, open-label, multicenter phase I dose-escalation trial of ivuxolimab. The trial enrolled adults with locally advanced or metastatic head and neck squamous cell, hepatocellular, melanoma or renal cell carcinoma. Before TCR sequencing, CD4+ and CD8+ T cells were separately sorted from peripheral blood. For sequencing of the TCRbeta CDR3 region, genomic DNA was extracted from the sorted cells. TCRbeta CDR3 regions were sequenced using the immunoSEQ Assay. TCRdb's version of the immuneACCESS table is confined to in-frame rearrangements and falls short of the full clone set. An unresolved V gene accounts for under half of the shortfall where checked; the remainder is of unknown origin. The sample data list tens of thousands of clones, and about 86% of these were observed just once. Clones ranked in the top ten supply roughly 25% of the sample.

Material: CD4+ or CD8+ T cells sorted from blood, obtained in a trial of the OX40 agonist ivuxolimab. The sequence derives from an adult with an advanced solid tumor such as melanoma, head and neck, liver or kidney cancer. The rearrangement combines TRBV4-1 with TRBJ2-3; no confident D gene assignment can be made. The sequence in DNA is TGCGCCAGCAGCCAAGAGCTCGGGGATACGCAGTATTTT. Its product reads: CASSQELGDTQYF.